The text below deals with one T cell receptor (beta chain). Its specificity is not known. All glioblastoma patients lacked an isocitrate dehydrogenase mutation. The data were obtained in a study of glioma-infiltrating T cells after dendritic cell vaccination. Notes on the study in general: Patients with more pretreatment TILs had longer time to progression and survival.

TCRB CDR3 was amplified from 2 ug genomic DNA or less. Amplification used 60 V beta primers and 13 J beta primers. Repertoires were generated with immunoSEQ multiplex PCR, while TCRdb's copy carries only in-frame clones and drops some. This table has roughly 70,000 clones, over 70% appearing once. The clonotype was recovered from a human donor with glioblastoma. The sample in question was blood, obtained before dendritic cell vaccination.

This CDR3 reads CASIRGGSRNTGELFF. DNA for the CDR3: TGTGCCAGCATCAGAGGGGGAAGTAGGAACACCGGGGAGCTGTTTTTT. The J gene is TRBJ2-2, the V gene TRBV7-9, with a tentative D call TRBD1 (6 bases). CDR1 and CDR2 from the germline V gene are SEHNR and FQNEAQ (reference sequence). The CDR3 sequence is 16 residues long. Trimming took off 7 bases at V and 1 base at J, with 16 bases between the two ends.